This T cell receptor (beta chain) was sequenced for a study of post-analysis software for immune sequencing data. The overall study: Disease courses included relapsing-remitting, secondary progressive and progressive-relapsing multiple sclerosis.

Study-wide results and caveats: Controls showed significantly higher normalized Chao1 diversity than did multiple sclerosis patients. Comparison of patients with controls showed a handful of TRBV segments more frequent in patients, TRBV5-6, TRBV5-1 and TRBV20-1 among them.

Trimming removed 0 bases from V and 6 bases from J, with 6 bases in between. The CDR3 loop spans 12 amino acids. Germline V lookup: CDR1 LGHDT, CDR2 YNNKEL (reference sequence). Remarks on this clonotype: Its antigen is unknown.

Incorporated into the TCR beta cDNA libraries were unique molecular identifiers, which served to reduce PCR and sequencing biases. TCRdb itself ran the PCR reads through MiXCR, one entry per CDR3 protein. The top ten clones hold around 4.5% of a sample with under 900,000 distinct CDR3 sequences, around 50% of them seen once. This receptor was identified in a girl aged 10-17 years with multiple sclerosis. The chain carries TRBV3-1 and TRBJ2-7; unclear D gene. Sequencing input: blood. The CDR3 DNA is TGTGCCAGCAGCCAAGAAGAGGCCGAGCAGTACTTC. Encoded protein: CASSQEEAEQYF.